This T cell receptor (beta chain) is drawn from a study of blood T cell repertoires in COVID-19. The data were produced by immunoSEQ multiplex PCR, yet TCRdb's version contains in-frame clones alone and is incomplete. The sample shows approximately 250,000 clones, 85% to 95% of them seen only once. After removal of 4 bases from V and 4 bases from J, the junction contained 8 bases not matched to a gene. There are 15 residues in the CDR3. The germline CDR1 and CDR2 sequences are SEHNR and FQNEAQ (reference sequence). This clonotype originated in a man aged 35 to 55 who had been exposed to COVID-19. The specimen sequenced was PBMCs or T cells enriched from blood (not recorded which). V usage is TRBV7-9 and J usage is TRBJ2-3; 7 nucleotides line up with TRBD1. The CDR3 is CASSSLTGLSDTQYF. The CDR3 nucleotides read TGTGCCAGCAGCTCACTGACAGGGCTTTCAGATACGCAGTATTTT.